A selection of T cell receptor beta chains follows, all from one sample in a study of technical replicates of blood from several donors. Assay used: immunoSEQ multiplex PCR; TCRdb lists only in-frame clones, some missing. This table holds almost 70,000 clones, around 94% found once. Sequencing was performed on T cells isolated from PBMCs. All receptors come from a human donor in good health. CDR3s include the opening cysteine and the closing phenylalanine or tryptophan.

TRBJ2-1	TRBV2	CASRGPGQGASNEQFF
TRBJ2-7	TRBV4-1	CASSPQIDNEQYF
TRBJ1-4	TRBV2	CASSTRGFAESEKLFF
TRBJ1-2	TRBV19	CASSIFPPTGNIRSYTF
TRBJ1-1	TRBV6-6	CASYYQGYAGNTEAFF
TRBJ2-7	TRBV5-1	CASSWLTGQTSYEQYF
TRBJ2-3	TRBV29-1	CSVELSGANTDTQYF
TRBJ2-5	TRBV2	CASRALKTQYF
TRBJ1-5	TRBV6-1	CASSGGAGQPQHF
TRBJ2-1	TRBV5-1	CASSKAGGGEQFF
TRBJ2-1	TRBV6-5	CASSYRTRSSYNEQFF
TRBJ1-3	TRBV7-2	CASRATGAGNTIYF
TRBJ1-5	TRBV19	CASRSRVLGRQPQHF
TRBJ2-2	TRBV30	CAWRTDNTGELFF
TRBJ1-1	TRBV7-9	CANRWAANTEAFF
TRBJ2-1	TRBV4-1	CASSQDLREGPYNEQFF
TRBJ2-3	TRBV7-9	CASFGGAALPDTQYF
TRBJ2-5	TRBV29-1	CSARAGGPGMAQYF
TRBJ2-7	TRBV7-2	CASSYGTGVSYEQYF
TRBJ1-1	TRBV5-4	CASSIQGGWTEAFF
TRBJ1-6	TRBV28	CASSFSTLHF
TRBJ1-1	TRBV11-3	CASSLQGTEAFF
TRBJ2-4	TRBV6-5	CATVKAGTSSIQYF
TRBJ1-1	TRBV10-3	CAISDTILGNTEAFF
TRBJ2-7	TRBV6-1	CASSEDGAYEQYF
TRBJ2-4	TRBV18	CASSRGTSGSLKNIQYF
TRBJ2-4	TRBV25-1	CASSPTSGRNIQYF
TRBJ1-1	TRBV7-9	CASRPRWGVNTEAFF
TRBJ2-4	TRBV4-1	CASSQGQAGRDIQYF
TRBJ2-7	TRBV16	CASSQTVTISSEQYF
TRBJ2-7	TRBV28	CASSLGVTSRYEQYF
TRBJ2-1	TRBV27	CASSPFTSGRGEQFF
TRBJ1-1	TRBV9	CASSPRSYTEAFF
TRBJ2-7	TRBV27	CARNLGTSGSYEQYF
TRBJ2-6	TRBV4-3	CASSQAPTSSGANVLTF
TRBJ2-7	TRBV19	CASSPASGSLADLSYEQYF
TRBJ2-7	TRBV5-6	CASSPTPGQGAQQYF
TRBJ2-4	TRBV30	CAWSVSIAKNIQYF
TRBJ2-1	TRBV5-1	CASSLVAGGYNEQFF
TRBJ2-7	TRBV7-9	CASSSPGQGIHEQYF
TRBJ2-1	TRBV5-1	CASSFSGTSDPYNEQFF
TRBJ1-3	TRBV19	CASSMLGGTGPYF
TRBJ1-1	TRBV7-2	CASSLGGWGRPVTF
TRBJ2-7	TRBV19	CASSIGFWRVKTYEQYF
TRBJ2-7	TRBV29-1	CSVVTGAYEQYF
TRBJ2-1	TRBV7-3	CASSLILAGVENEQFF
TRBJ2-2	TRBV28	CASSPGRRGLANTGELFF
TRBJ2-1	TRBV6-1	CASLSPYSYNEQFF
TRBJ2-2	TRBV11-3	CASSLRLAAGELFF
TRBJ2-7	TRBV6-5	CASRLGLAATYEQYF
TRBJ1-1	TRBV5-4	CASSVQGARTEAFF
TRBJ2-3	TRBV9	CASSVALTSGRGTDTQYF
TRBJ2-7	TRBV28	CASSFKTSGSGYEQYF